This TCR beta chain was retrieved from a study of blood T cells in healthy people across ages. Only a few counts were recorded for this clonotype. Its cognate antigen is unknown. The CDR3 length is 15 residues. The junction had 8 bases not matched to a gene; V was cut back by 7 bases and J by 0 bases. Germline V gene sequence: CDR1 MGHRA, CDR2 YSYEKL. Alongside a J-beta primer mix, a sample-barcoded 5' primer served in a second PCR lasting roughly 6 to 12 cycles. TCRdb ran MiXCR on the 5' RACE reads and lists one entry per CDR3 protein. The sample lists hundreds of thousands of distinct CDR3 sequences, 56% occurring once. The study's findings and limits: In older individuals, TCR beta diversity per million T cells was lower, falling roughly linearly with age. Higher diversity, along with more naive CD4+ cells, distinguished long-lived donors from aged donors.

The rearrangement links TRBV4-1 to TRBJ2-7; 8 bases are a match to TRBD2. The receptor's source is a man in his forties in good health. The sample comprised blood. The CDR3 DNA reads as TGCGCCAGCAACCTGGCCAGCGGGAGCTCCTACGAGCAGTACTTC. Protein sequence: CASNLASGSSYEQYF.